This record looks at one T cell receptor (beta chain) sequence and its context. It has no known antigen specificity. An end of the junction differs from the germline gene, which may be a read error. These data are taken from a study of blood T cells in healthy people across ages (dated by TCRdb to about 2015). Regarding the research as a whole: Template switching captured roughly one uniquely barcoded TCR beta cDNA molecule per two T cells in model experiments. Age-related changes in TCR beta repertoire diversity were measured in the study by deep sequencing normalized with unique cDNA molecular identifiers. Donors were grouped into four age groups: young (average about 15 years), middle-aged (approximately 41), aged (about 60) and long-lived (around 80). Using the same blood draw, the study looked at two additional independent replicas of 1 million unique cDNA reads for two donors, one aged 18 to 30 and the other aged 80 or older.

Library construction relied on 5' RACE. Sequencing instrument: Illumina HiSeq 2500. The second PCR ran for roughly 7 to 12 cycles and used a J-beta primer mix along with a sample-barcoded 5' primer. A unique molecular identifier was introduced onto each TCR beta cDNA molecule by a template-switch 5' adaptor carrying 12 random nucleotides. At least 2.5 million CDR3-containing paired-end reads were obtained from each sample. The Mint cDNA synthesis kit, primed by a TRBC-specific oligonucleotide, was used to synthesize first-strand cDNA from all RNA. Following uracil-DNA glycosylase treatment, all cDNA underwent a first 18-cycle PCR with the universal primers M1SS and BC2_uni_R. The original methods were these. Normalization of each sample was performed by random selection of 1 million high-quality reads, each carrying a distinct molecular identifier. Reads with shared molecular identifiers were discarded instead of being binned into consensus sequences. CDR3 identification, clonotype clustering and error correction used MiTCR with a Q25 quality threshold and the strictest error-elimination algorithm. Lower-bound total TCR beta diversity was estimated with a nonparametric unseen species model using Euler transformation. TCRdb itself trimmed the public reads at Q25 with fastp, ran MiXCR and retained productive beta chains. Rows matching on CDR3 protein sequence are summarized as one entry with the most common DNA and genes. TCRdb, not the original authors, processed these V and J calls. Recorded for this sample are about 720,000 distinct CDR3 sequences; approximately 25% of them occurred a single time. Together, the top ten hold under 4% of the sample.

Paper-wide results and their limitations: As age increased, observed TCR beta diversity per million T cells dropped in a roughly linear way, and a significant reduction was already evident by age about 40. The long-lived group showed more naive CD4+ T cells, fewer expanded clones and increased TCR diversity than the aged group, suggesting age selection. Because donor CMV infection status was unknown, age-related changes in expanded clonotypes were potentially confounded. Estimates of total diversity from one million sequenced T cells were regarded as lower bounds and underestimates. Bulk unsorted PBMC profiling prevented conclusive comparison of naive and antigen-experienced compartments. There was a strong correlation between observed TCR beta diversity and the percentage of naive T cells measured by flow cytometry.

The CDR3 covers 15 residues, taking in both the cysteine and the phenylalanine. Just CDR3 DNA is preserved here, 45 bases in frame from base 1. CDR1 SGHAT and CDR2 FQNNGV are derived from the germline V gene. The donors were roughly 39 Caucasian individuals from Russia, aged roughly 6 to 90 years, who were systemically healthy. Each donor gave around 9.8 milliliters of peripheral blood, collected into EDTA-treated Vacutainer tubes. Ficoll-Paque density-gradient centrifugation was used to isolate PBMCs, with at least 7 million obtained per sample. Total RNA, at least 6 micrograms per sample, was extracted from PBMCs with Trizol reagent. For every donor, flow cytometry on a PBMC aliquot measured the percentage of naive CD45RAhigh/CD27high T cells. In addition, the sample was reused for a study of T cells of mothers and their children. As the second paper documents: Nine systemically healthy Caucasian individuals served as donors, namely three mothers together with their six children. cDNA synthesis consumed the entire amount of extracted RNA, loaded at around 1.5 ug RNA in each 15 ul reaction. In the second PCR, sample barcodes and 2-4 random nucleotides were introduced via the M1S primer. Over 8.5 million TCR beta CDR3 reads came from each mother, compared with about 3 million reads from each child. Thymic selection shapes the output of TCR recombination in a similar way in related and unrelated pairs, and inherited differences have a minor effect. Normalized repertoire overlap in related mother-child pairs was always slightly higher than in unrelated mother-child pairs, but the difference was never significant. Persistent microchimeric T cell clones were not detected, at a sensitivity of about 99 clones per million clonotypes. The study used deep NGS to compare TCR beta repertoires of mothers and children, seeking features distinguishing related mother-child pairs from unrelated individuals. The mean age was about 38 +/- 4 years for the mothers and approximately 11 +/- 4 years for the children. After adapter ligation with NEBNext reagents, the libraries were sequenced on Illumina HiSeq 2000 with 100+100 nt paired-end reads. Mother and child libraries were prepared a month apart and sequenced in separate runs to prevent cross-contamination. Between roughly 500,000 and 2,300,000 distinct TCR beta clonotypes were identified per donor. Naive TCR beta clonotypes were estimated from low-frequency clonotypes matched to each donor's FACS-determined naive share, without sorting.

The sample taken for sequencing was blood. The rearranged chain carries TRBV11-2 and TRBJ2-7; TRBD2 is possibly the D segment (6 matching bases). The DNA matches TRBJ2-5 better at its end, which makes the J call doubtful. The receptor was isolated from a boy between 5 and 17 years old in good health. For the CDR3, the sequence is CASSSKLETRETQYF. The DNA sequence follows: TGTGCCAGTAGCTCCAAACTTGAGACTAGGGAGACCCAGTACTTC.